This T cell receptor (beta chain) was documented in a study of OX40 agonist ivuxolimab in advanced cancers. For the study at large: An agonistic anti-OX40 (CD134) antibody, ivuxolimab, was used to treat the patients. Patients treated during dose escalation were battling hepatocellular carcinoma, melanoma, renal cell or head and neck cancer.

The CDR3 extends over 16 amino acids. The V segment lost 0 bases and the J segment 5 bases; nucleotides outside the gene matches: 8. CDR1 and CDR2 from the germline V gene are SGDLS and YYNGEE. General study results and limits: At 0.1 to 3.0 mg/kg and by week 6, clonal expansion occurred in CD4+ and CD8+ blood T cells. Partial responders treated at 0.1-3.0 mg/kg exhibited clonal expansion among the lowest measured.

Libraries were prepared by immunoSEQ multiplex PCR; TCRdb keeps only in-frame clonotypes and omits some of them. The sample consists of roughly 77,000 clones, roughly 90% of them appearing once. Note on this clone: Its antigen is still unknown.

Here the sequenced sample was CD4+ or CD8+ T cells sorted from blood, taken in a trial of the OX40 agonist ivuxolimab. This TCR came from an adult with an advanced solid tumor such as melanoma, head and neck, liver or kidney cancer. The chain is built from TRBV9 and TRBJ2-7, with TRBD2 matching 10 bases. The CDR3 here is CASSVGAGGPNHEQYF. For the CDR3, the DNA is TGTGCCAGCAGCGTAGGAGCGGGAGGGCCTAACCACGAGCAGTACTTC.